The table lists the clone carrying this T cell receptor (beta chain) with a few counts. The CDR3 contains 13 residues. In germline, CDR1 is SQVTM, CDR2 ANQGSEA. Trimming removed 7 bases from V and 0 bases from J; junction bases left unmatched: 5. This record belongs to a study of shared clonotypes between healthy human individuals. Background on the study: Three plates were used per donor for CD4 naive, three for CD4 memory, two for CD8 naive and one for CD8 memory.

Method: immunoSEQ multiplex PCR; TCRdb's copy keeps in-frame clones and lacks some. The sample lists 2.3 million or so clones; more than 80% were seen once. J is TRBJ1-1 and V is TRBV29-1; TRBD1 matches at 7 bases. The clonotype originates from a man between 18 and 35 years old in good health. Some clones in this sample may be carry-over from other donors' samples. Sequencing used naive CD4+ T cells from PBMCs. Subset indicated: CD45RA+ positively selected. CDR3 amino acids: CSENRGVNTEAFF. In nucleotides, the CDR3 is TGCAGCGAAAACAGGGGAGTGAACACTGAAGCTTTCTTT.